A selection of T cell receptor beta chains follows, all from one sample in a study of blood T cell repertoires in COVID-19. TCRdb's copy holds only in-frame clones and misses some; the assay was immunoSEQ multiplex PCR. The data contain 270,000 or so clones, nearly 85% of them singletons. Sequenced material: peripheral blood. The receptor source for this set is a human donor in a cohort sampled during active COVID-19. CDR3s include the opening cysteine and the closing phenylalanine or tryptophan. A D gene is named only where the DNA matches it firmly. Clone size is not always given. Where it is, it says once, few, many or a class for expanded clones.

d_call	v_call	j_call	clone_size	cdr3_nt	cdr3_aa
TRBD1	TRBV6-5	TRBJ2-7	-	TGTGCCAGCATCTCCCCCAGGGGGTCCCACGAGCAGTACTTC	CASISPRGSHEQYF
-	TRBV19	TRBJ1-1	-	TGTGCCAGTAGTATAGGACCGCGGAGCACTGAAGCTTTCTTT	CASSIGPRSTEAFF
TRBD1	TRBV6-5	TRBJ2-7	few	TGTGCCAGCAGTTACCAACAGGGGATCAACTACGAGCAGTACTTC	CASSYQQGINYEQYF
-	TRBV29-1	TRBJ2-7	-	TGCAGCGTTGAATTGGGCCTTTACGAGCAGTACTTC	CSVELGLYEQYF
-	TRBV5-4	TRBJ2-6	-	TGTGCCAGCAGCTCTACAGGGTCTGGGGCCAACGTCCTGACTTTC	CASSSTGSGANVLTF
-	TRBV5-1	TRBJ2-7	-	TGCGCCAGCAGCTTGTTATCCCCCACGACAGATGCCTACGAGCAGTACTTC	CASSLLSPTTDAYEQYF
TRBD2	TRBV27	TRBJ2-3	-	TGTGCCAGCAGTTTACGCGGGAGAAGTACAGATACGCAGTATTTT	CASSLRGRSTDTQYF
TRBD1	TRBV2	TRBJ1-1	-	TGTGCCAGCAGTGTGGGACAGGGGGCAGACACTGAAGCTTTCTTT	CASSVGQGADTEAFF
-	TRBV10-3	TRBJ2-7	once	TGTGCCATCAGTGAGTCTAAGCTCCCCCCTAGCGCGCTCTACGAGCAGTACTTC	CAISESKLPPSALYEQYF
TRBD1	TRBV18	TRBJ1-3	-	TGTGCCAGCTCACCGTCGACAGGGAATAACCTCCGAAACACCATATATTTT	CASSPSTGNNLRNTIYF
-	TRBV7-8	TRBJ1-3	many	TGTGCCAGCAGCATACACAGGGTCCTATTCAGTAGCTCTGGAAACACCATATATTTT	CASSIHRVLFSSSGNTIYF
-	TRBV28	TRBJ2-6	-	TGTGCTAGCGGAAGGACTGCCGCCTCTGGGGCCAACGTCCTGACTTTC	CASGRTAASGANVLTF
TRBD1	TRBV19	TRBJ1-5	-	TGTGCCAGTAGCCCAGGGGGATACAATCAGCCCCAGCATTTT	CASSPGGYNQPQHF
-	TRBV5-1	TRBJ1-6	-	TGCGCCAGCAGCTACTTAAGCTCCTATAATTCACCCCTCCACTTT	CASSYLSSYNSPLHF
-	TRBV11-1	TRBJ1-1	-	TGTGCCAGCAGCTTTTCAGGGAACACTGAAGCTTTCTTT	CASSFSGNTEAFF
TRBD1	TRBV2	TRBJ2-2	-	TGTGCCAGCGGGGTTTCCCGGGACAGGTTGACCGGGGAGCTGTTTTTT	CASGVSRDRLTGELFF
-	TRBV4-2	TRBJ2-7	-	TGTGCCAGCAGCGGGGGGTTTGGCGGCCACTACGAGCAGTACTTC	CASSGGFGGHYEQYF
-	TRBV19	TRBJ2-3	-	TGTGCCAGTAGTAAACCCCCGGGGGTCATCACAGATACGCAGTATTTT	CASSKPPGVITDTQYF
-	TRBV18	TRBJ2-5	few	TGTGCCAGCTCACCACAGCTAGAGACCCAGTACTTC	CASSPQLETQYF
TRBD1	TRBV29-1	TRBJ2-1	-	TGCAGCGTCCGGGACCAGGGGGTCCTTAATGAGCAGTTCTTC	CSVRDQGVLNEQFF
TRBD1	TRBV5-6	TRBJ2-5	-	TGTGCCAGCAGCTTCCGTGGGACAGGGGAGACCCAGTACTTC	CASSFRGTGETQYF
-	TRBV10-2	TRBJ1-2	-	TGCGCCAGCAGTGAGTCGGACAGCCGAAAGGGTGGCTACACCTTC	CASSESDSRKGGYTF
TRBD1	TRBV19	TRBJ1-6	-	TGTGCCAGTGGGGACAGGGCCGGTTCACCCCTCCACTTT	CASGDRAGSPLHF
TRBD2	TRBV11-2	TRBJ2-7	-	TGTGCCAGCAGACGGACTAGCGGGGGGCACTACGAGCAGTACTTC	CASRRTSGGHYEQYF
TRBD1	TRBV5-1	TRBJ1-6	few	TGCGCCAGCAGCTTAGGGACAGGGAAGTTTGCACCCCTCCACTTT	CASSLGTGKFAPLHF
TRBD1	TRBV7-2	TRBJ1-6	-	TGTGCCAGCAGCTTATGGGCTAATACCGGGACAGGGTACTCACCCCTCCACTTT	CASSLWANTGTGYSPLHF